A single sample gave rise to the 8 T cell receptor beta chains below, sequenced in a study of cytomegalovirus exposure and HLA in healthy donors. Vbeta (60) and Jbeta (13) primers were used in the PCR. Produced via immunoSEQ multiplex PCR; TCRdb's table is partial and in-frame only. The top ten clones hold less than 2% of a sample with about 150,000 clones, roughly 10% of them seen once. The sequenced material came from PBMCs. Source of these receptors: a man between 45 and 60 years old in good health and CMV-seronegative.

The chain's CDR3 is CASNPGTGGAGTEAFF. CDR3 sequence (DNA): TGTGCCAGCAACCCTGGGACAGGGGGCGCCGGCACTGAAGCTTTCTTT. This chain connects TRBV27 to TRBJ1-1; 12 bases line up with TRBD1. The CDR3 loop spans 16 amino acids. Germline V gene data show CDR1 as MNHEY and CDR2 as SMNVEV (reference sequence). With 7 bases clipped from V and 4 bases from J, the junction kept 10 bases outside the gene matches.

In this sample, this clone turned up a few times. The CDR3, as DNA: TGTGCCAGCAGCTTGGGCCCACGGGCTAATGAAAAACTGTTTTTT. It yields the protein CASSLGPRANEKLFF. This chain links TRBV5-6 with TRBJ1-4; D gene unclear. The CDR3 has 15 residues. Germline values: CDR1 SGHDT, CDR2 YYEEEE. Trimming cost V 0 bases and J 3 bases, with 9 bases left between them.

This clone was counted a few times. V gene TRBV29-1 combines with J gene TRBJ2-3, with D maybe TRBD2 (7 bases). The CDR3 length is 15 residues. V lost 7 bases and J lost 2, with 19 bases in between. The germline V gene encodes CDR1 SQVTM and CDR2 ANQGSEA. CDR3 nucleotide sequence: TGCAGCGCGTGGGGCGGGGGCCTTAACACAGATACGCAGTATTTT. As protein: CSAWGGGLNTDTQYF.

The V and J genes are TRBV2 and TRBJ2-1; 8 bases line up with TRBD2. Germline V gene sequence: CDR1 SNHLY, CDR2 FYNNEI. Losses at the gene ends were 7 bases for V and 9 bases for J; bases not matched to a gene: 8. The length of the CDR3 is 13 residues. The CDR3 spells CASTGTRTGEQFF. The CDR3 nucleotides are TGTGCCAGCACCGGGACTAGAACAGGTGAGCAGTTCTTC.

This clone was counted between two and nine times. This chain uses TRBV5-1 with TRBJ1-4, with a possible D match to TRBD1 (6 bases). Trimming cost V 0 bases and J 2 bases, with 8 bases left between them. The CDR3 has 15 residues. In germline, CDR1 is SGHRS, CDR2 YFSETQ. CDR3 residues: CASSLGTGTNEKLFF. The CDR3 nucleotides are TGCGCCAGCAGCTTGGGTACAGGGACTAATGAAAAACTGTTTTTT. Looking up the rest from reference TRBV5-1 and TRBJ1-4 gives the full variable domain: KAGVTQTPRYLIKTRGQQVTLSCSPISGHRSVSWYQQTPGQGLQFLFEYFSETQRNKGNFPGRFSGRQFSNSRSEMNVSTLELGDSALYLCASSLGTGTNEKLFFGSGTQLSVL.

The rearrangement links TRBV30 to TRBJ1-1; 8 nucleotides agree with TRBD1. Germline CDR1 and CDR2: GTSNPN and SVGIG (reference sequence). This CDR3 is 13 amino acids long. Germline trimming cut 4 bases from V and 1 base from J; bases unmatched to any gene: 2. Here the CDR3 DNA reads TGTGCCTGGAATGGACAGGGGAACACTGAAGCTTTCTTT. Translation: CAWNGQGNTEAFF.

The V and J genes are TRBV5-4 and TRBJ1-2, with no clear D. Deletions cut 2 bases from V and 7 bases from J, with 9 bases between. Germline-derived CDR1 and CDR2 are SGHNT and YYREEE (reference sequence). CDR3 size: 12 residues. CDR3 amino acids: CASSFGEGGYTF. CDR3 bases: TGTGCCAGCAGCTTTGGTGAGGGTGGCTACACCTTC.

The chain carries TRBV13 and TRBJ2-3, with D perhaps TRBD1 (7 bases). This CDR3 region has 18 residues. CDR1 is PRHDT and CDR2 is FYEKMQ in the germline V gene (reference sequence). The ends were cut back, 6 bases at V and 2 bases at J, with 24 bases in the middle. The CDR3 loop reads CASRKLGVAGGPTDTQYF. Here the CDR3 DNA reads TGTGCCAGCAGGAAACTGGGAGTGGCAGGGGGGCCCACAGATACGCAGTATTTT.